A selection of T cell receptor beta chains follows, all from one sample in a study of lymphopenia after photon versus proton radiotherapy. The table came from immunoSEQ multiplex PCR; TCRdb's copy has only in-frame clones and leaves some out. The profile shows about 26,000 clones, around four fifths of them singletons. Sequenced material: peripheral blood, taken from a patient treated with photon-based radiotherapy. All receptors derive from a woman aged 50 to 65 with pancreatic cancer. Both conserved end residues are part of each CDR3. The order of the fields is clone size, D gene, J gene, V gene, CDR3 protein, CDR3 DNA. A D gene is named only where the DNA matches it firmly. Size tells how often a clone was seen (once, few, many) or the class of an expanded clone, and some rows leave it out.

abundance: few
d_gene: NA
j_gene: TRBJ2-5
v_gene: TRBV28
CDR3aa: CASSTRDITQETQYF
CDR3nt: TGTGCCAGCAGTACGCGGGACATCACCCAAGAGACCCAGTACTTC

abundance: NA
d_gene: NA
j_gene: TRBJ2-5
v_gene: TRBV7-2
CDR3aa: CASSSAETQYF
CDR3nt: TGTGCCAGCTCAAGCGCCGAGACCCAGTACTTC

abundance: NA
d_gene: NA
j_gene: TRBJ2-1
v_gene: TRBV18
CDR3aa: CASSPPSGAREQFF
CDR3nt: TGTGCCAGCTCACCACCCTCGGGAGCAAGGGAGCAGTTCTTC

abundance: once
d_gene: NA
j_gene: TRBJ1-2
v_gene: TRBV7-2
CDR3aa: CASSSSNYGYTF
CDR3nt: TGTGCCAGCAGCTCCTCTAACTATGGCTACACCTTC

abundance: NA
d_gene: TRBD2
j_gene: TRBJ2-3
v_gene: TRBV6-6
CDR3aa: CASSYDSGRDTQYF
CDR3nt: TGTGCCAGCAGTTATGATAGCGGGAGGGATACGCAGTATTTT

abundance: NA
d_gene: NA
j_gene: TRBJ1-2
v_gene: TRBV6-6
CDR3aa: CASSPYPSGGYTF
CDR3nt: TGTGCCAGCTCTCCTTACCCATCCGGAGGCTACACCTTC

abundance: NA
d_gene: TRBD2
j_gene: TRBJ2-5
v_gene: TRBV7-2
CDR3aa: CASSLGGGTQYF
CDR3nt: TGTGCCAGCAGCTTGGGCGGGGGGACCCAGTACTTC

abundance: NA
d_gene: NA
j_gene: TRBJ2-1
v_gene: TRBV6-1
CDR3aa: CASTLDHTADEQFF
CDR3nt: TGTGCCAGCACCCTGGACCATACTGCCGATGAGCAGTTCTTC

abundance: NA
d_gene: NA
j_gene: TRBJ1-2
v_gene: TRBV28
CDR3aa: CASSFPRTLGYTF
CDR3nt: TGTGCCAGCAGTTTTCCTCGGACACTCGGCTACACCTTC

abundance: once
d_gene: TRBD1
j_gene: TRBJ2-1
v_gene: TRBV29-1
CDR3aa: CSVRQGAGNEQFF
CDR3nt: TGCAGCGTTCGGCAGGGGGCCGGCAATGAGCAGTTCTTC

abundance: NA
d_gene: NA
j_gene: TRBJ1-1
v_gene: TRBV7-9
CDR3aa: CASSLAGGLAEAFF
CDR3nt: TGTGCCAGCAGCTTAGCTGGGGGGCTGGCTGAAGCTTTCTTT

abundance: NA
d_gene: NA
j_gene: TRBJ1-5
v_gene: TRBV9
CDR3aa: CASSAPGAGQPQHF
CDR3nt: TGTGCCAGCAGCGCGCCGGGGGCGGGCCAGCCCCAGCATTTT

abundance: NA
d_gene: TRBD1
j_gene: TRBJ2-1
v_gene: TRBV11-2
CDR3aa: CASSLDLGGLYNEQFF
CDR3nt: TGTGCCAGCAGCTTAGATTTAGGGGGCCTATACAATGAGCAGTTCTTC

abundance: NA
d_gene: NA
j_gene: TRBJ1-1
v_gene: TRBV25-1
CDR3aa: CASSEYLGREAFF
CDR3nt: TGTGCCAGCAGTGAATATTTAGGGAGAGAAGCTTTCTTT

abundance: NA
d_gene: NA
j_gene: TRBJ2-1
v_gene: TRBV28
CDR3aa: CASKGGDNEQFF
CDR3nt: TGTGCCAGCAAGGGGGGAGACAATGAGCAGTTCTTC

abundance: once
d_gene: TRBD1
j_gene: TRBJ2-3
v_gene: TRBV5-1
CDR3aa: CASSGTGGRADTQYF
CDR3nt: TGCGCCAGCAGCGGGACAGGGGGCCGGGCAGATACGCAGTATTTT

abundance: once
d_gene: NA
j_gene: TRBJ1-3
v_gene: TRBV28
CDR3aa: CASWRVNSGNTIYF
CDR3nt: TGTGCCAGCTGGAGGGTTAACTCTGGAAACACCATATATTTT

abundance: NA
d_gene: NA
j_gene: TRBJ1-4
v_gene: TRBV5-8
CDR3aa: CASSTGPVNEKLFF
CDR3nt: TGTGCCAGCAGCACAGGACCGGTTAATGAAAAACTGTTTTTT

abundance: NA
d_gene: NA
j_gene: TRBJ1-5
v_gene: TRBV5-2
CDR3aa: CASSQDRGISNQPQHF
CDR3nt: TGCGCCAGCAGCCAAGATCGGGGGATTAGCAATCAGCCCCAGCATTTT

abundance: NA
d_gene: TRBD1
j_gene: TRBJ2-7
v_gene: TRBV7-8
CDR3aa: CASSSDRGPYEQYF
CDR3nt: TGTGCCAGCAGCTCCGACAGGGGGCCCTACGAGCAGTACTTC

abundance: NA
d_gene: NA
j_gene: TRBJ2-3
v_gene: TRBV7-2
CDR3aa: CASSLEGFQDTQYF
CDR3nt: TGTGCCAGCAGCTTAGAAGGGTTTCAAGATACGCAGTATTTT

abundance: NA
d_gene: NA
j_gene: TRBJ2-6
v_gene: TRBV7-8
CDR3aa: CASSLGWSGANVLTF
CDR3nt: TGTGCCAGCAGCTTGGGGTGGTCTGGGGCCAACGTCCTGACTTTC

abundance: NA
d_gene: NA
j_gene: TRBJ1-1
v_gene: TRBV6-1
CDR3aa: CASSEVKVAFF
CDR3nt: TGTGCCAGCAGTGAGGTAAAGGTAGCTTTCTTT

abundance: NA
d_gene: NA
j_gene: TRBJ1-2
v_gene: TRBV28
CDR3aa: CASSLAGSGYGYTF
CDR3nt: TGTGCCAGCAGTTTGGCAGGGTCCGGCTATGGCTACACCTTC

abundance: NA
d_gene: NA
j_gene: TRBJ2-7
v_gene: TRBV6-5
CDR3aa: CASSPLGQSEQYF
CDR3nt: TGTGCCAGCAGCCCACTCGGACAGTCCGAGCAGTACTTC

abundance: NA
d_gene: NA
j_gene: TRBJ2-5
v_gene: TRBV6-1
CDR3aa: CASSESQVVLTETQYF
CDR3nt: TGTGCCAGCAGTGAATCACAAGTAGTCCTGACGGAGACCCAGTACTTC

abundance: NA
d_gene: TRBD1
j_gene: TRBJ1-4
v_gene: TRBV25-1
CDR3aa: CASKPTGTGGEKLFF
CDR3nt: TGTGCCAGCAAACCTACCGGGACAGGGGGTGAAAAACTGTTTTTT

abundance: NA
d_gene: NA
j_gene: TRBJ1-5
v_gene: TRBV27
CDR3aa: CASSFSDSSNQPQHF
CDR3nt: TGTGCCAGCAGTTTCTCGGACAGCAGCAATCAGCCCCAGCATTTT

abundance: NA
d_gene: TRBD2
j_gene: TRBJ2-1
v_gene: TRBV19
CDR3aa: CASSKTSGAYNEQFF
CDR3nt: TGTGCCAGTAGTAAGACTAGCGGGGCCTACAATGAGCAGTTCTTC

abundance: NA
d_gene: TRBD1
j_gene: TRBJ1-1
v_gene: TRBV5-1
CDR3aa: CASSWGSGGPNTEAFF
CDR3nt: TGCGCCAGCAGCTGGGGGTCAGGGGGACCGAACACTGAAGCTTTCTTT

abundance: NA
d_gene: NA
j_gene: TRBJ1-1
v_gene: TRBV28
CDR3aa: CASSSTLDTEAFF
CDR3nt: TGTGCCAGCAGTTCGACGCTTGACACTGAAGCTTTCTTT

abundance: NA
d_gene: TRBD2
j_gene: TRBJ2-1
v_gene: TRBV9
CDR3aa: CASSVVSGRLPHNEQFF
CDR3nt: TGTGCCAGCAGCGTAGTTTCCGGGAGGCTCCCCCACAATGAGCAGTTCTTC

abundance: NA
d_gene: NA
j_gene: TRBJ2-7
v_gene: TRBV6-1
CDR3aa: CASSEYTGRREQYF
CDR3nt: TGTGCCAGCAGTGAATATACAGGGCGACGGGAGCAGTACTTC

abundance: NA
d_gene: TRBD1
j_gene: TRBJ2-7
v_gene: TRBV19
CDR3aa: CASRDRGHEQYF
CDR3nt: TGTGCCAGTAGAGACAGGGGCCACGAGCAGTACTTC

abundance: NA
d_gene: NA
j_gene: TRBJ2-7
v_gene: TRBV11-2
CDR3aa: CASSLVLRGVGEQYF
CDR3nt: TGTGCCAGCAGCTTAGTGCTCAGGGGTGTAGGCGAGCAGTACTTC

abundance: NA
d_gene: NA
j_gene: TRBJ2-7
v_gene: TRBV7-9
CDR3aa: CASSPRTTGYEQYF
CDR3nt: TGTGCCAGCAGCCCGAGAACGACGGGCTACGAGCAGTACTTC

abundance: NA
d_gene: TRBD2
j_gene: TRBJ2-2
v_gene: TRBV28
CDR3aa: CASSLPSGRANGELFF
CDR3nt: TGTGCCAGCAGTTTACCTAGCGGGAGGGCTAACGGGGAGCTGTTTTTT

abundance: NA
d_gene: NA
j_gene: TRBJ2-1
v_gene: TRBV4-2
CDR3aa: CASSQERTVYNEQFF
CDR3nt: TGTGCCAGCAGCCAAGAACGGACGGTCTACAATGAGCAGTTCTTC

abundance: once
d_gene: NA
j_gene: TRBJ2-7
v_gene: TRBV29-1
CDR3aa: CSVLLHEQYF
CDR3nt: TGCAGCGTTTTACTCCACGAGCAGTACTTC

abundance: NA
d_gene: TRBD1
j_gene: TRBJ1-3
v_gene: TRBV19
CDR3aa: CASSYRDSSGNTIYF
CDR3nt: TGTGCCAGTAGTTACCGGGACAGCTCTGGAAACACCATATATTTT

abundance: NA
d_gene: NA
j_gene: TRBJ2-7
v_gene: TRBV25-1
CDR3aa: CASSEVGTAGEQYF
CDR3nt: TGTGCCAGCAGTGAAGTAGGGACCGCTGGCGAGCAGTACTTC

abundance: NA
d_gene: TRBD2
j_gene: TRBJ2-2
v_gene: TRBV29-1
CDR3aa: CSVKGGEGEELFF
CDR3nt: TGCAGCGTTAAAGGAGGGGAGGGAGAGGAGCTGTTTTTT

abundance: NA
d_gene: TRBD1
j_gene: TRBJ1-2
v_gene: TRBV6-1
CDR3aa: CASSGYSGGFDYGYTF
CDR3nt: TGTGCCAGCAGTGGTTACTCAGGGGGTTTTGACTATGGCTACACCTTC

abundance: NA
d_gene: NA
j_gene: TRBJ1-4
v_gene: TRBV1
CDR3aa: CTSSQDRVREEKLFF
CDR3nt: TGCACCAGCAGCCAAGATCGGGTGCGGGAGGAAAAACTGTTTTTT

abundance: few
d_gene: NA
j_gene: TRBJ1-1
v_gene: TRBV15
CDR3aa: CATSRVVNTDAFF
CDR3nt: TGTGCCACCAGCAGAGTGGTGAACACTGATGCTTTCTTT

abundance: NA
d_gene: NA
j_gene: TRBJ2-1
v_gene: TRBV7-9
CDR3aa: CASSSTRPSQGNEQFF
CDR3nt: TGTGCCAGCAGCTCTACTAGGCCTTCACAGGGCAATGAGCAGTTCTTC

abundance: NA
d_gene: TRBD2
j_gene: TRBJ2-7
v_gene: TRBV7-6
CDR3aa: CASSNNGLAGPYEQYF
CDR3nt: TGTGCCAGCAGCAATAACGGACTAGCGGGACCCTACGAGCAGTACTTC

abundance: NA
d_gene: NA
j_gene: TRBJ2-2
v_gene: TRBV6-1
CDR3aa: CASSESRGELFF
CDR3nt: TGTGCCAGCAGTGAAAGTAGGGGGGAGCTGTTTTTT

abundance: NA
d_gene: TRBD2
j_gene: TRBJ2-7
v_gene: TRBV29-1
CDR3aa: CSVEWLAGSYEQYF
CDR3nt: TGCAGCGTTGAATGGCTAGCGGGATCCTACGAGCAGTACTTC

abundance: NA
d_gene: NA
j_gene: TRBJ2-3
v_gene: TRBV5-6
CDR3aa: CASSLRDRRTDTQYF
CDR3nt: TGTGCCAGCAGCTTGCGAGACAGGCGCACAGATACGCAGTATTTT